Listed here are 6 T cell receptor beta chains from one sample, sequenced in a study of blood T cell repertoires in COVID-19. The data were produced by immunoSEQ multiplex PCR, yet TCRdb's version contains in-frame clones alone and is incomplete. Of around 120,000 clones listed, around 91% are singletons. Sequencing was carried out using peripheral blood. These receptors all stem from a woman between 55 and 75 years old with COVID-19, enrolled during active disease.

The chain joins TRBV18 to TRBJ1-2; D is possibly TRBD1 (6 bases). This CDR3 contains 15 residues. Germline-derived CDR1 and CDR2 are KGHSH and LQKENI. V lost 3 bases to trimming and J lost 8 bases, with 19 bases between them. CDR3 DNA sequence: TGTGCCAGCTCACCCCTAGACAGGAACTCCAAAGGCTACACCTTC. Its protein is CASSPLDRNSKGYTF.

This clone was detected once. DNA for the CDR3: TGTGCCAGCAGCCGAGAGACAGGGGTAGACTTTGAAGCTTTCTTT. Its translation is CASSRETGVDFEAFF. The J gene is TRBJ1-1, the V gene TRBV5-5; TRBD1 agrees at 8 bases. V gave up 4 bases and J gave up 7 bases; unmatched junction bases: 12. Germline CDR1 and CDR2: SGHKS and YYEKEE (reference sequence). CDR3 length: 15 residues. Based on the CDR3 plus reference TRBV5-5 and TRBJ1-1, the full variable domain is DAGVTQSPTHLIKTRGQQVTLRCSPISGHKSVSWYQQVLGQGPQFIFQYYEKEERGRGNFPDRFSARQFPNYSSELNVNALLLGDSALYLCASSRETGVDFEAFFGQGTRLTVV.

This clone was seen only a few times. The V call is TRBV19, the J call TRBJ2-1, with 7 bases matching TRBD1. V gave up 7 bases and J gave up 5 bases; unmatched junction bases: 11. CDR3 length: 15 amino acids. Germline CDR1 reads LNHDA; CDR2 reads SQIVND (reference sequence). The DNA for the CDR3 is TGTGCCAGTATGGCCTCCGGGACAGCCAACAATGAGCAGTTCTTC. Protein product: CASMASGTANNEQFF. Together with reference TRBV19 and TRBJ2-1, the CDR3 gives the full variable domain: DGGITQSPKYLFRKEGQNVTLSCEQNLNHDAMYWYRQDPGQGLRLIYYSQIVNDFQKGDIAEGYSVSREKKESFPLTVTSAQKNPTAFYLCASMASGTANNEQFFGPGTRLTVL.

This chain uses TRBV3-1 (or the pseudogene TRBV3-2) with TRBJ2-5; perhaps TRBD1 as D (5 bases). V lost 1 base to trimming and J lost 1 base, with 10 bases between them. CDR3 size: 15 residues. The germline V gene encodes CDR1 LGHDT and CDR2 YNNKEL (reference sequence). The CDR3 reads CASSQGEQAQETQYF. In DNA, the CDR3 is TGTGCCAGCAGCCAAGGGGAACAGGCCCAAGAGACCCAGTACTTC.

The chain joins TRBV11-2 to TRBJ1-1, with 10 bases identical to TRBD1. Germline CDR1 and CDR2: SGHAT and FQNNGV. The V gene end was trimmed by 3 bases and the J gene end by 5 bases; junction bases not matched to a gene: 12. This CDR3 is built from 17 residues. Here the CDR3 DNA reads TGTGCCAGCAGCTTTGCCAAGACAGGGGGCCGGGTTACTGAAGCTTTCTTT. Protein product: CASSFAKTGGRVTEAFF.

This clone was seen just once. The rearrangement uses TRBV14 and TRBJ1-1; D not resolved. V was trimmed by 1 base and J by 4 bases, leaving 13 bases between them. This CDR3 comprises 15 residues. From germline, CDR1 is SGHDN and CDR2 FVKESK. The CDR3 protein is CASSQGPARGTEAFF. CDR3 coding DNA: TGTGCCAGCAGCCAAGGGCCCGCACGGGGCACTGAAGCTTTCTTT. The variable domain in full, completed from reference TRBV14 and TRBJ1-1, reads EAGVTQFPSHSVIEKGQTVTLRCDPISGHDNLYWYRRVMGKEIKFLLHFVKESKQDESGMPNNRFLAERTGGTYSTLKVQPAELEDSGVYFCASSQGPARGTEAFFGQGTRLTVV.